The present T cell receptor (beta chain) was sequenced within a study of T cells in localized non-small cell lung cancer. Of note for this clone: What it recognizes is unknown.

The V gene's germline CDR1 is SGHAT and CDR2 FQNNGV. V lost 1 base, J lost 2 bases, and 5 bases lay in between. The CDR3 runs to 13 residues. Here immunoSEQ multiplex PCR was the method, and the copy in TCRdb shows in-frame clones only, minus some. The sample lists 90,000 to 95,000 clones; approximately 91% were seen once. General study results and limits: Among blood samples, higher T cell density accompanied longer overall survival. Turning up in adjacent lung were a median around 60 of the top 100 tumor clones. Uninvolved adjacent lung showed higher T cell clonality than tumor.

This rearrangement joins TRBV11-2 to TRBJ1-2; D is uncertain. This specimen consisted of PBMCs, obtained before any cancer treatment. The receptor comes from a woman aged 40-70 years with stage II squamous cell lung carcinoma. In DNA form, the CDR3 reads TGTGCCAGCAGCTTAGGGGTCAACTATGGCTACACCTTC. This encodes CASSLGVNYGYTF.